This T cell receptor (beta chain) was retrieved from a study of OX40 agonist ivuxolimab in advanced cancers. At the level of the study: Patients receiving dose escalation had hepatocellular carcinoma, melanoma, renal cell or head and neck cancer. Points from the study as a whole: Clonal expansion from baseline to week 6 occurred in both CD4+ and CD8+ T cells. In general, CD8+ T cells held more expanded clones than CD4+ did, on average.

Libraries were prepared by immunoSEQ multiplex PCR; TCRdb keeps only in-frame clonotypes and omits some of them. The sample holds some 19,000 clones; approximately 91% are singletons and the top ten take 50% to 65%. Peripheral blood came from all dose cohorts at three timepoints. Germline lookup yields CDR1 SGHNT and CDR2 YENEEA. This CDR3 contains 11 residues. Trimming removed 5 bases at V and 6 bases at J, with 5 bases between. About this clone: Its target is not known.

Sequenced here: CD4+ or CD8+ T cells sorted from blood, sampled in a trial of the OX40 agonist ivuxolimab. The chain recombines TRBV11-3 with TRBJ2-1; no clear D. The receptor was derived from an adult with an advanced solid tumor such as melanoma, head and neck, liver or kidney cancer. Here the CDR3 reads CASSTFNEQFF. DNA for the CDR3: TGTGCCAGCAGCACGTTCAATGAGCAGTTCTTC.